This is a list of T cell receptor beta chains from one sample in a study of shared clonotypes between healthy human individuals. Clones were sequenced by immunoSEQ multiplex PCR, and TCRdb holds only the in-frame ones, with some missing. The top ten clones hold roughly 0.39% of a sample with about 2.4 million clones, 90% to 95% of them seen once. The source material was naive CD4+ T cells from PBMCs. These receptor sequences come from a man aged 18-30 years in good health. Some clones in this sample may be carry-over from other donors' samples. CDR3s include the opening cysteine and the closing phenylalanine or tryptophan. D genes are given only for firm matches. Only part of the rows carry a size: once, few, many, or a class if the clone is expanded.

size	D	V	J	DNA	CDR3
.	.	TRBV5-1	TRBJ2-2	TGCGCCAGCAGCCGGGCCCCTTTTAACACCGGGGAGCTGTTTTTT	CASSRAPFNTGELFF
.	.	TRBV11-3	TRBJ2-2	TGTGCCAGCAGCTTAGATCGGGCCGGGGAGCTGTTTTTT	CASSLDRAGELFF
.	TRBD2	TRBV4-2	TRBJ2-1	TGTGCCAGCAGCCAAGTTAATGGGCTAGCGGGAATAGTGGGGTCCTACAATGAGCAGTTCTTC	CASSQVNGLAGIVGSYNEQFF
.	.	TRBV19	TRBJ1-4	TGTGCCAGTAGCCACTCTACAGGGAGTAATGAAAAACTGTTTTTT	CASSHSTGSNEKLFF
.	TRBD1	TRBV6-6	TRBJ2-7	TGTGCCAGCAGTTACTCGGCCGGACAGGGAGCCGAGCAGTACTTC	CASSYSAGQGAEQYF
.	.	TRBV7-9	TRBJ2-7	TGTGCCAGCAGCCCTCTAGGGGGCTCCTACGAGCAGTACTTC	CASSPLGGSYEQYF
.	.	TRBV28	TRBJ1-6	TGTGCCAGCAGTAGTGGGAGGGGCTATAGGTCACCCCTCCACTTT	CASSSGRGYRSPLHF
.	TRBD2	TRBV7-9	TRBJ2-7	TGTGCCAGCAGCTTTGGGACTAGCCGCTACGAGCAGTACTTC	CASSFGTSRYEQYF
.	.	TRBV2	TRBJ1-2	TGTGCCAGCAGTGCCTTGGGCAGAAAATATGGCTACACCTTC	CASSALGRKYGYTF
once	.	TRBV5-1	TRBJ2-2	TGCGCCAGCAGGGACGGGACGGCAGTATACTACACCGGGGAGCTGTTTTTT	CASRDGTAVYYTGELFF